This is a list of T cell receptor beta chains from one sample in a study of blood T cell repertoires in COVID-19. Sequencing used immunoSEQ multiplex PCR; TCRdb keeps in-frame clones, though not all of them. The data contain approximately 200,000 clones, more than 80% of them singletons. Sequencing used peripheral blood. Receptors were obtained from a man between 25 and 39 years old with COVID-19, enrolled during active disease. Each CDR3 is given with its conserved first and last residue. D genes are given only for firm matches. For some rows the clone size is stated as once, few or many, or as a class when expanded; others skip it.

>-|TRBJ2-7|-|TRBV3-1/TRBV3-2
CASSRGQAGEQYF
TGTGCCAGCAGCCGGGGCCAGGCAGGGGAGCAGTACTTC
>-|TRBJ2-1|TRBD1|TRBV5-1
CASSLGQGDGNEQFF
TGCGCCAGCAGCTTGGGGCAGGGGGACGGCAATGAGCAGTTCTTC
>-|TRBJ2-1|TRBD2|TRBV5-1
CASSSGTSGSNEQFF
TGCGCCAGCAGCTCCGGGACTAGCGGGAGCAATGAGCAGTTCTTC
>few|TRBJ1-5|TRBD1|TRBV30
CAWAGDRRRRGAQHF
TGTGCCTGGGCCGGGGACAGGCGGCGGAGGGGAGCCCAGCATTTT
>-|TRBJ2-7|TRBD1|TRBV20-1
CSASPGQRSYEQYF
TGCAGTGCGAGTCCGGGACAGAGATCCTACGAGCAGTACTTC
>-|TRBJ1-1|-|TRBV7-3
CASALQIQGTEAFF
TGTGCCAGCGCGTTACAAATCCAGGGAACTGAAGCTTTCTTT
>-|TRBJ2-2|TRBD2|TRBV27
CASMGGLAGNTGELFF
TGTGCCAGCATGGGGGGACTAGCGGGGAACACCGGGGAGCTGTTTTTT
>-|TRBJ2-4|-|TRBV10-3
CAIIRPGGLAKNIQYF
TGTGCCATAATCCGTCCCGGGGGGCTAGCCAAAAACATTCAGTACTTC
>few|TRBJ1-2|TRBD1|TRBV4-2
CASRRTGGNMDGYTF
TGTGCCAGCAGGCGGACAGGGGGAAATATGGATGGCTACACCTTC
>once|TRBJ1-2|-|TRBV5-6
CASSLETRYGYTF
TGTGCCAGCAGCTTGGAGACACGCTATGGCTACACCTTC
>once|TRBJ1-2|-|TRBV25-1
CASSDPFTHTTNYGYTF
TGTGCCAGCAGTGATCCCTTCACACACACAACTAACTATGGCTACACCTTC